The 6 T cell receptor beta chains given below trace back to one sample, sequenced in a study of CD8+CD57+ T cells in acquired aplastic anemia. TCR beta VDJ and CDR3 profiling used genomic DNA as template. TCRdb reanalysed the reads using MiXCR and keeps one entry per CDR3 protein. The sample gives fewer than 200,000 distinct CDR3 sequences, around 48% of which show up once; about 1.2% is in the top ten. Patients chosen for sequencing had CD8+CD57+ cells that had expanded, as shown by flow cytometry. The source material was sorted CD4+, CD8+, or CD8+CD57+ T cells (not recorded which) from PBMCs. Source of these receptors: a human donor with aplastic anemia.

This clonotype was detected many times. The chain couples TRBV5-4 to TRBJ1-1, with TRBD1 as a possible D gene (6 bases). The germline V and J ends were trimmed by 0 bases and 1 base, with 13 bases remaining between them. The CDR3 totals 16 residues. CDR1 and CDR2 from the germline V gene are SGHNT and YYREEE (reference sequence). DNA of the CDR3: TGTGCCAGCAGCTTGGTCAACGGACAGCGGAACACTGAAGCTTTCTTT. It translates to CASSLVNGQRNTEAFF.

The V and J genes are TRBV19 and TRBJ1-5, with D tentatively TRBD1 (5 bases). Trimming pared 6 bases from V and 4 bases from J, leaving 16 bases between. The CDR3 is 15 residues long. The germline gives CDR1 LNHDA, CDR2 SQIVND (reference sequence). The CDR3 coding sequence is TGTGCCAGTAGCCCGGGACGGGGATATAATCAGCCCCAGCATTTT. Translating it yields CASSPGRGYNQPQHF. The full variable domain, in which reference TRBV19 and TRBJ1-5 provide the parts outside the CDR3, is DGGITQSPKYLFRKEGQNVTLSCEQNLNHDAMYWYRQDPGQGLRLIYYSQIVNDFQKGDIAEGYSVSREKKESFPLTVTSAQKNPTAFYLCASSPGRGYNQPQHFGDGTRLSIL.

The genes are TRBV29-1 and TRBJ2-7; D is tentatively TRBD1 or TRBD2 (5 bases each). The CDR3 totals 14 residues. V lost 4 bases to trimming and J lost 2 bases, with 15 bases between them. Germline CDR1 is SQVTM and CDR2 is ANQGSEA. Here the CDR3 DNA reads TGCAGCGTTGTGGGGACGGAGGAAACCTACGAGCAGTACTTC. It is translated as CSVVGTEETYEQYF.

V gene TRBV29-1 combines with J gene TRBJ2-7; D may correspond to TRBD1 or TRBD2 (7 bases each). Germline V gene data show CDR1 as SQVTM and CDR2 as ANQGSEA. The CDR3 sequence is 18 residues long. V was cut by 2 bases and J by 2 bases, with 25 bases left in between. The CDR3, as DNA: TGCAGCGTTGAATGGGGGGAGGGGGCAGGAGGGCCGGCCTACGAGCAGTACTTC. This gives the protein CSVEWGEGAGGPAYEQYF.

Concerning this clonotype: This clone may be a read error of a much larger clone one base away. This chain links TRBV2 with TRBJ2-2; 8 bases match TRBD2. This CDR3 is 15 amino acids long. Germline CDR1 and CDR2: SNHLY and FYNNEI. This CDR3 is CASSSLAGRDGDLFF. The CDR3 nucleotides read TGTGCCAGCAGCTCTTTAGCGGGGCGAGACGGGGACCTGTTTTTT.

There are a few counts of this clonotype. This chain joins TRBV7-9 and TRBJ2-3; D not resolved. The CDR3 covers 13 residues. Trimming stripped 6 bases from V and 2 bases from J, with 9 bases between. Germline lookup yields CDR1 SEHNR and CDR2 FQNEAQ (reference sequence). The CDR3 DNA sequence: TGTGCCAGCAGACCGTTAAACACAGATACGCAGTATTTT. It yields the protein CASRPLNTDTQYF.